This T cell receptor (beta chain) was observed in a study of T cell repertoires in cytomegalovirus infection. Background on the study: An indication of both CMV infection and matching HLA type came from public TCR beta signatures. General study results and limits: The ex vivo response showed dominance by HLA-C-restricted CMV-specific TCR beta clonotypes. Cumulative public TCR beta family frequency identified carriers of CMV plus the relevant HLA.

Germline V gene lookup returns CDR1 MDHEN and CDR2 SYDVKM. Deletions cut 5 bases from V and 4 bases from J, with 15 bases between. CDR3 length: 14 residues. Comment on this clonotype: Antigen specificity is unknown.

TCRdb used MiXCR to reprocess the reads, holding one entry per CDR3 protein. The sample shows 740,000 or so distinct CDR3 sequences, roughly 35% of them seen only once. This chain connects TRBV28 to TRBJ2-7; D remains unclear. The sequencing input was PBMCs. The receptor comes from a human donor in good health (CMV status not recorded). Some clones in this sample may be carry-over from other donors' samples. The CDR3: CASSTPAVRYEQYF. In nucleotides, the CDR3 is TGTGCCAGCAGTACGCCCGCCGTTAGGTACGAGCAGTACTTC.